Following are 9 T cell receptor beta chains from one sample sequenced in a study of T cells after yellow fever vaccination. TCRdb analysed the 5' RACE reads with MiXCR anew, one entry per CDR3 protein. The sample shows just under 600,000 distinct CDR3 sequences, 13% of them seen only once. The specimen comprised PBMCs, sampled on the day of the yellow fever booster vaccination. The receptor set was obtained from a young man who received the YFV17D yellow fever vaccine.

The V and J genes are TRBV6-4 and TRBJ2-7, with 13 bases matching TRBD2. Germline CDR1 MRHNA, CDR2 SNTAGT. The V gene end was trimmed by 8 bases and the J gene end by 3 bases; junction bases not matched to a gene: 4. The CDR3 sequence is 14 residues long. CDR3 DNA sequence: TGTGCCAGCGGGGGACTAGCGGGATACTACGAGCAGTACTTC. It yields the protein CASGGLAGYYEQYF.

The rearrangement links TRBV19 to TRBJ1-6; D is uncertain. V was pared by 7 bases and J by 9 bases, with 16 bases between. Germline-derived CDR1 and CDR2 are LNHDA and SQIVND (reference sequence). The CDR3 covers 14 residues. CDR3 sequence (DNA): TGTGCCAGTAAAGGAGTCGGTCTGGCTTCACCCCTCCACTTT. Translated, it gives CASKGVGLASPLHF.

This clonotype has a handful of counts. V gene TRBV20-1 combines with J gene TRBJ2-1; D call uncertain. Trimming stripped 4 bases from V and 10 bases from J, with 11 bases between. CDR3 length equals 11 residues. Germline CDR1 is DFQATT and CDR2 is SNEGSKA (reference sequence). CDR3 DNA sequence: TGCAGTGCTACACGCAGAGACGAGCAGTTCTTC. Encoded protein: CSATRRDEQFF.

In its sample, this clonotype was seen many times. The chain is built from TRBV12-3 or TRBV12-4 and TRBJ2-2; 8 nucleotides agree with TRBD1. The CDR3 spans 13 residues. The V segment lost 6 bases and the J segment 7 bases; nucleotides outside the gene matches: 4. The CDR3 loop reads CASRRQGIGELFF. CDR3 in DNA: TGTGCCAGCAGAAGACAGGGGATCGGGGAGCTGTTTTTT.

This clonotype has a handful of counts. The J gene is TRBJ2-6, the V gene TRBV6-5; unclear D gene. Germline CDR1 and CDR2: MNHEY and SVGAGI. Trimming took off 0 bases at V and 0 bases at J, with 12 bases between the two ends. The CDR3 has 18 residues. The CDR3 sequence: CASSYSRSSLSGANVLTF. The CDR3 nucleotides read TGTGCCAGCAGTTACTCGAGGAGCAGTCTCTCTGGGGCCAACGTCCTGACTTTC.

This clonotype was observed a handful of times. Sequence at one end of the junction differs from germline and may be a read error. CDR3 residues: CSAEGPMVF. The CDR3, as DNA: TGCAGCGCCGAGGGACCCATGGTCTTC. The chain has TRBV29-1 and TRBJ2-1; D possibly uses TRBD1 or TRBD2 (5 bases each). Germline loops: CDR1 SQVTM, CDR2 ANQGSEA. The CDR3 has 9 amino acids.

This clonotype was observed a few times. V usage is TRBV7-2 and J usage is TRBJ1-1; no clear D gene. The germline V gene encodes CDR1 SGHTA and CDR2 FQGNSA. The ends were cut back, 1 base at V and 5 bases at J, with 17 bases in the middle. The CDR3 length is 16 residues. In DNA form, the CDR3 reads TGTGCCAGCAGCTTAGTTCCTCCCCCCGCACGAACTGAAGCTTTCTTT. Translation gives CASSLVPPPARTEAFF.

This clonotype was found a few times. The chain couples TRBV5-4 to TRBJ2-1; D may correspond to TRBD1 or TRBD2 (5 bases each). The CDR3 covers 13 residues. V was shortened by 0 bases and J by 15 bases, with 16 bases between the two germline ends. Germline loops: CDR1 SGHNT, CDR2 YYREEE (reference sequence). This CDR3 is CASSLGGAPRRFF. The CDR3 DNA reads TGTGCCAGCAGCTTGGGAGGGGCCCCGCGGCGGTTCTTC.

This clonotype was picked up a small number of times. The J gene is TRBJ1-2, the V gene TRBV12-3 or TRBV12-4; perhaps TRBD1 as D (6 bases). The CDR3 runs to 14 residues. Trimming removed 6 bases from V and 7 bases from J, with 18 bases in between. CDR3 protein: CASSPRGEGSGYTF. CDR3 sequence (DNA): TGTGCCAGCAGCCCTAGGGGGGAAGGTTCTGGCTACACCTTC.